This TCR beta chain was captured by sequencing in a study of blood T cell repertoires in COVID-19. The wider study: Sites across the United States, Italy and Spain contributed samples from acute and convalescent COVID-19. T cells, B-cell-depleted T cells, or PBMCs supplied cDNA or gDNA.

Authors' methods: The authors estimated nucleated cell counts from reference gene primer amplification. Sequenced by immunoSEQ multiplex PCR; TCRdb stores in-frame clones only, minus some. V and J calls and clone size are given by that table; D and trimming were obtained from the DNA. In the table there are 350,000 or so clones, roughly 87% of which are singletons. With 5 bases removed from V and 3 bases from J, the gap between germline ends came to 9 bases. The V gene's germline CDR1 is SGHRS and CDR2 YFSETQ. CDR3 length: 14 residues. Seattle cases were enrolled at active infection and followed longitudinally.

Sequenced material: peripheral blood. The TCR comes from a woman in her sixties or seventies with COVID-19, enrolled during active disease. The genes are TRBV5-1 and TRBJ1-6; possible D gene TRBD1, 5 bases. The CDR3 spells CASRLDSYNSPLHF. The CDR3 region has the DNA TGCGCCAGCAGATTAGACAGCTATAATTCACCCCTCCACTTT.